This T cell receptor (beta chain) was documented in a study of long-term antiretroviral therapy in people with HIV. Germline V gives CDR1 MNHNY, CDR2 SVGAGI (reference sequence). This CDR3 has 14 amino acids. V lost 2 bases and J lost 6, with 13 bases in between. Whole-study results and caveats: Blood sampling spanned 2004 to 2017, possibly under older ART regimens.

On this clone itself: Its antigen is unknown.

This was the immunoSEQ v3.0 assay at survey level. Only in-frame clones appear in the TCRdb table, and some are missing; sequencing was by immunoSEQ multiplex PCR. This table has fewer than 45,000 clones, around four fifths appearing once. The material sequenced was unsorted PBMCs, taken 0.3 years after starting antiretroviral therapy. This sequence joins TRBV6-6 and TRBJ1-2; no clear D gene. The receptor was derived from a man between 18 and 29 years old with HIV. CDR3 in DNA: TGTGCCAGCAGTTACAGGGCTTTGACGAATGGCTACACCTTC. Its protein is CASSYRALTNGYTF.